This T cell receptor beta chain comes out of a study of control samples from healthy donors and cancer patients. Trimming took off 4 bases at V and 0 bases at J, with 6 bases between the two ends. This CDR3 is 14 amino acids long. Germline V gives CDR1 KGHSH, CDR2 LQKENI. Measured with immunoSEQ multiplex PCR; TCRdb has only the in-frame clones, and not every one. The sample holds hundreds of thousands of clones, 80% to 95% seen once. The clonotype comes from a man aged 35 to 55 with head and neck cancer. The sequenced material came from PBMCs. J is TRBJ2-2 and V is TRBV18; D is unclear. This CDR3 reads CASSRETNTGELFF. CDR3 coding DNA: TGTGCCAGCTCACGAGAAACGAACACCGGGGAGCTGTTTTTT.